This T cell receptor (beta chain) was identified in a study of metastatic and nonmetastatic thyroid tumors. Study context: Repertoire data that came from the blood and tumor or nodule tissue of malignant and benign thyroid patients were compared.

The authors' processing: Between-group CDR3 differences, defined by clinicopathological status, yielded a distant-metastasis classifier for papillary thyroid cancer. With MiXCR, TCRdb called clones anew from the PCR reads. TCRdb, not the authors, supplied the V and J calls. The data show about 92,000 clones, 15% seen once. Of note for this clone: As yet, its antigen is unknown. A clone one base away is much larger, so this may be a read error.

Every patient was untreated before thyroid surgery. This CDR3 has 15 amino acids. Per the germline V gene, CDR1 is SGHDT and CDR2 is YYEEEE. Points from the study as a whole: Malignant thyroid tumors reportedly exceeded benign nodules significantly in TCR beta diversity, with the difference appearing in blood and tumor.

Sample: blood. The chain links TRBV5-6 to TRBJ1-6, with D hard to call. The receptor's source is a female donor with papillary thyroid cancer or a benign thyroid nodule (not recorded which). Some clones in this sample may be carry-over from other donors' samples. The CDR3 sequence: CASWQTTYYNSPLHF. Here the CDR3 DNA reads TGTGCTAGCTGGCAGACTACCTATTATAATTCACCCCTCCACTTT.